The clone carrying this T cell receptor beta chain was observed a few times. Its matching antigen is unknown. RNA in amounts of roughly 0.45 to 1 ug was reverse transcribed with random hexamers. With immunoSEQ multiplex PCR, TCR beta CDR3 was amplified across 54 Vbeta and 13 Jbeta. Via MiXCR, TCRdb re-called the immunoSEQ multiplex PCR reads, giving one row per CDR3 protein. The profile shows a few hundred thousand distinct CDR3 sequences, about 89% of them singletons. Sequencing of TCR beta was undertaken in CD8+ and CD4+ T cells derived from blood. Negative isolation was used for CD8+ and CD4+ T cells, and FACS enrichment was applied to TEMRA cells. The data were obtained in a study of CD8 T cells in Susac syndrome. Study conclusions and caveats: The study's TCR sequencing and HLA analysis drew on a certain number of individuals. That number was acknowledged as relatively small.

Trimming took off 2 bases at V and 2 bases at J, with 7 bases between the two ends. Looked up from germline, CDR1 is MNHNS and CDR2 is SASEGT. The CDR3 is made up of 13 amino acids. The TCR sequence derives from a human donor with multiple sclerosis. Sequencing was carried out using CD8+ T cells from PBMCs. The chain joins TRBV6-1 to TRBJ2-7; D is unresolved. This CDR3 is CASSESRAYEQYF. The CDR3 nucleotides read TGTGCCAGCAGTGAAAGCAGAGCCTACGAGCAGTACTTC.